A single sample is the source of the 31 T cell receptor beta chains below, sequenced in a study of technical replicates of blood from a handful of donors. Profiled with immunoSEQ multiplex PCR; TCRdb holds only in-frame clones, not every one. Here the sample spans fewer than 100,000 clones, about 97% being singletons. Material: T cells isolated from PBMCs. The receptors shown here come from a human donor in good health.

V and J are TRBV2 and TRBJ1-6; unclear D gene. V lost 8 bases and J 13 bases, leaving 6 bases between the germline ends. The CDR3 is made up of 9 amino acids. Germline CDR1 and CDR2: SNHLY and FYNNEI. The CDR3 protein is CASGRPLHF. CDR3 sequence (DNA): TGTGCCAGCGGGCGCCCCCTCCACTTT.

In nucleotides, the CDR3 is TGCAGCGTTGTAGGCCAGGGGCACTCTGGAAACACCATATATTTT. Protein product: CSVVGQGHSGNTIYF. The chain combines TRBV29-1 with TRBJ1-3, with a possible D match to TRBD1 (6 bases). The length of the CDR3 is 15 residues. Trimming left V 4 bases short and J 0 bases short, with 13 bases between. From germline, CDR1 is SQVTM and CDR2 ANQGSEA.

A single count supports this clone. J is TRBJ2-5 and V is TRBV27; D is unresolved. Germline-derived CDR1 and CDR2 are MNHEY and SMNVEV (reference sequence). This CDR3 region has 14 residues. V lost 2 bases, J lost 4 bases, and 11 bases lay in between. CDR3 bases: TGTGCCAGCAGTTTAGCCGCTAGAGCAGAGACCCAGTACTTC. Amino acids: CASSLAARAETQYF.

The rearrangement joins TRBV15 to TRBJ1-3; no definite D call. V was cut by 0 bases and J by 0 bases, with 12 bases left in between. Germline CDR1 and CDR2: LNHNV and YYDKDF (reference sequence). This CDR3 has 17 residues. The CDR3 reads CATSRDLTSNSGNTIYF. CDR3 nucleotide sequence: TGTGCCACCAGCAGAGATCTGACATCTAACTCTGGAAACACCATATATTTT.

The chain joins TRBV27 to TRBJ2-5; a possible D gene is TRBD2 (5 bases). V was pared by 2 bases and J by 1 base, with 14 bases between. CDR3 length equals 16 residues. In germline, CDR1 is MNHEY, CDR2 SMNVEV (reference sequence). The CDR3 region has the DNA TGTGCCAGCAGTTTACGACCGGGGAGTTTCCAAGAGACCCAGTACTTC. Translating gives CASSLRPGSFQETQYF.

The chain is built from TRBV6-1 and TRBJ2-1; 9 positions agree with TRBD2. This CDR3 is built from 13 residues. The germline CDR1 and CDR2 sequences are MNHNS and SASEGT. V trimming: 5 bases; J trimming: 13 bases; junction bases outside the gene matches: 9. CDR3 protein: CASSTNTGTSQFF. In DNA, the CDR3 is TGTGCCAGCAGTACAAATACCGGGACTAGCCAGTTCTTC.

V and J are TRBV14 and TRBJ1-1, with TRBD1 as a possible D gene (5 bases). The V and J ends lost 4 bases and 0 bases respectively, with 9 bases between them. Germline CDR1 reads SGHDN; CDR2 reads FVKESK. The CDR3 has 14 amino acids. This CDR3 is CASSLQGLNTEAFF. The CDR3 DNA follows: TGTGCCAGCAGCCTCCAGGGATTGAACACTGAAGCTTTCTTT.

CDR3 protein: CASSLEGAIDNEQFF. In nucleotides, the CDR3 is TGCGCCAGCAGCTTGGAAGGGGCCATCGACAATGAGCAGTTCTTC. The chain links TRBV5-1 to TRBJ2-1, with D perhaps matching TRBD1 (5 bases). CDR1 SGHRS and CDR2 YFSETQ come from the germline V gene. The CDR3 length is 15 residues. V shed 0 bases and J shed 5 bases, with 12 bases lying between them. Filled out from reference TRBV5-1 and TRBJ2-1, the complete variable domain reads KAGVTQTPRYLIKTRGQQVTLSCSPISGHRSVSWYQQTPGQGLQFLFEYFSETQRNKGNFPGRFSGRQFSNSRSEMNVSTLELGDSALYLCASSLEGAIDNEQFFGPGTRLTVL.

J is TRBJ2-3 and V is TRBV4-2; TRBD2 matches 7 bases. CDR1 is LGHNA, CDR2 YNFKEQ, per germline. CDR3 length: 16 amino acids. J gave up 1 base and V 1 base, and 5 bases lay outside the gene matches. The CDR3 is CASSQGVLAGTDTQYF. CDR3 DNA sequence: TGTGCCAGCAGCCAAGGCGTCCTAGCGGGCACAGATACGCAGTATTTT.

The V gene is TRBV2, the J gene TRBJ1-5; D ambiguous. The CDR3 runs to 15 residues. V lost 6 bases to trimming and J lost 5 bases, with 17 bases between them. Germline CDR1 and CDR2: SNHLY and FYNNEI. The CDR3 sequence: CASRRGQNPYQPQHF. The DNA of the CDR3 is TGTGCCAGCAGGCGAGGGCAAAACCCTTATCAGCCCCAGCATTTT.

The chain recombines TRBV11-3 with TRBJ2-7, with 7 bases that match TRBD1. The CDR3 length is 14 residues. V gave up 3 bases and J gave up 7 bases; unmatched junction bases: 9. Germline V CDR1 and CDR2: SGHNT, YENEEA. The DNA of the CDR3 is TGTGCCAGCAGCTTGTTACAGGGGTCAAATGAGCAGTACTTC. Protein sequence: CASSLLQGSNEQYF.

The V call is TRBV27, the J call TRBJ2-1; D may be TRBD2 (5 bases). Germline V lookup: CDR1 MNHEY, CDR2 SMNVEV (reference sequence). V was cut by 2 bases and J by 0 bases, with 11 bases left in between. The CDR3 consists of 16 residues. CDR3: CASSLREPNSYNEQFF. CDR3 DNA: TGTGCCAGCAGTTTAAGGGAGCCCAACTCCTACAATGAGCAGTTCTTC.

J is TRBJ1-1 and V is TRBV29-1, with 7 bases matching TRBD1. CDR3 length: 15 residues. V was clipped by 4 bases and J by 0 bases; unmatched bases: 8. Germline CDR1 SQVTM, CDR2 ANQGSEA. In DNA, the CDR3 is TGCAGCGTTGTCAACCCCACAGGGGTGAACACTGAAGCTTTCTTT. The encoded protein is CSVVNPTGVNTEAFF. The complete variable domain, with remaining parts taken from reference TRBV29-1 and TRBJ1-1, reads SAVISQKPSRDICQRGTSLTIQCQVDSQVTMMFWYRQQPGQSLTLIATANQGSEATYESGFVIDKFPISRPNLTFSTLTVSNMSPEDSSIYLCSVVNPTGVNTEAFFGQGTRLTVV.

The V call is TRBV6-6, the J call TRBJ2-7; 11 nucleotides match TRBD2. The V gene end was trimmed by 2 bases and the J gene end by 5 bases; junction bases not matched to a gene: 5. Germline V gives CDR1 MNHNY, CDR2 SVGAGI (reference sequence). The CDR3 totals 15 residues. DNA of the CDR3: TGTGCCAGCAGTTACAACGGACTAGCGGGCCACGAGCAGTACTTC. Translating it yields CASSYNGLAGHEQYF.

This chain joins TRBV25-1 and TRBJ1-2; 7 bases map to TRBD1. J gave up 2 bases and V 6 bases, and 6 bases lay outside the gene matches. CDR1 MGHDK and CDR2 SYGVNS come from the germline V gene. The CDR3 is 14 amino acids. The CDR3 sequence: CASSSGGRNYGYTF. The CDR3 DNA follows: TGTGCCAGCAGCTCAGGGGGACGCAACTATGGCTACACCTTC.

The count of this clone is one. The chain links TRBV7-9 to TRBJ2-7; 10 bases match TRBD2. V shed 1 base, J shed 6 bases, and the junction held 6 bases outside the gene matches. The CDR3 runs 15 residues. Germline CDR1 reads SEHNR; CDR2 reads FQNEAQ (reference sequence). CDR3: CASSLVASGSVEQYF. Here the CDR3 DNA reads TGTGCCAGCAGCTTAGTTGCTAGCGGGAGTGTCGAGCAGTACTTC.

The rearrangement uses TRBV7-6 and TRBJ2-2; D is perhaps TRBD1 (5 bases). This CDR3 has 15 residues. Germline V gene data show CDR1 as SGHVS and CDR2 as FNYEAQ. V lost 1 base and J lost 1, with 7 bases in between. CDR3 loop: CASSLGGGNTGELFF. CDR3 nucleotide sequence: TGTGCCAGCAGCTTAGGGGGCGGGAACACCGGGGAGCTGTTTTTT.

The rearrangement joins TRBV30 to TRBJ2-5; perhaps TRBD2 as D (6 bases). From germline, CDR1 is GTSNPN and CDR2 SVGIG (reference sequence). The V end was cut by 0 bases, the J end by 1 base, with 9 bases between. The CDR3 covers 14 residues. The CDR3 protein is CAWSVGTPQETQYF. The CDR3, as DNA: TGTGCCTGGAGTGTCGGGACTCCCCAAGAGACCCAGTACTTC.

The chain has TRBV6-5 and TRBJ1-6; perhaps TRBD1 as D (6 bases). This CDR3 has 16 amino acids. V dropped 2 bases and J dropped 5 bases, with 13 bases sitting between them. Germline CDR1 MNHEY, CDR2 SVGAGI. CDR3 region: CASSYVGGQHNSPLHF. The DNA for the CDR3 is TGTGCCAGCAGTTACGTCGGTGGACAGCATAATTCACCCCTCCACTTT.

The sample holds a few counts of this clone. This rearrangement joins TRBV6-5 to TRBJ1-5; TRBD1 might be the D (6 bases). The germline V gene encodes CDR1 MNHEY and CDR2 SVGAGI. The CDR3 has 13 residues. V was trimmed by 6 bases and J by 5 bases, leaving 11 bases between them. CDR3 coding DNA: TGTGCCAGCAGGCCGGGACAAGATCAGCCCCAGCATTTT. It encodes CASRPGQDQPQHF.

V is TRBV20-1 and J is TRBJ2-5; D ambiguous. Germline CDR1 is DFQATT and CDR2 is SNEGSKA (reference sequence). The CDR3 runs to 10 residues. The V end was cut by 5 bases, the J end by 2 bases, with 3 bases between. Written as DNA, the CDR3 is TGCAGTGCTCTGCAAGAGACCCAGTACTTC. It encodes CSALQETQYF.

The gene calls are TRBV11-2 and TRBJ2-7; D may be TRBD2 (6 bases). The CDR3 spans 14 residues. V was trimmed by 1 base and J by 1 base, leaving 8 bases between them. Germline V gene lookup returns CDR1 SGHAT and CDR2 FQNNGV. The CDR3, as DNA: TGTGCCAGCAGCTTAGGGGACTTATCCTACGAGCAGTACTTC. This gives the protein CASSLGDLSYEQYF.

The genes are TRBV6-1 and TRBJ1-4, with D perhaps matching TRBD1 (5 bases). The V end was cut by 7 bases, the J end by 8 bases, with 14 bases between. The germline V gene has CDR1 MNHNS and CDR2 SASEGT. There are 13 residues in the CDR3. The CDR3 loop is CASNDRLREKLFF. In DNA, the CDR3 is TGTGCCAGCAACGACAGATTAAGAGAAAAACTGTTTTTT.

V usage is TRBV18 and J usage is TRBJ1-6, with TRBD1 matching over 9 bases. Trimming took 4 bases from V and 10 from J; bases not matched to a gene: 11. The CDR3 consists of 16 residues. CDR1 and CDR2 from the germline V gene are KGHSH and LQKENI. The CDR3 here is CASSRGQGGKISPLHF. The CDR3 bases are TGTGCCAGCTCACGGGGACAGGGAGGAAAAATCTCACCCCTCCACTTT.

The chain is built from TRBV27 and TRBJ1-2, with 12 nucleotides matching TRBD1. V lost 8 bases and J lost 4; bases outside the gene matches: 11. Germline values: CDR1 MNHEY, CDR2 SMNVEV (reference sequence). The CDR3 sequence is 16 residues long. DNA for the CDR3: TGTGCCAGCCGAACAACCGGGACAGGGGGCGCCTATGGCTACACCTTC. Translating it yields CASRTTGTGGAYGYTF.

The CDR3 protein is CASSQSSEQYF. CDR3 bases: TGTGCCAGCAGTCAGTCTTCCGAGCAGTACTTC. This sequence joins TRBV14 and TRBJ2-7; D call uncertain. The CDR3 covers 11 residues. Germline values: CDR1 SGHDN, CDR2 FVKESK. V shed 6 bases and J shed 6 bases, with 9 bases lying between them. Full variable domain (remainder filled in from reference TRBV14 and TRBJ2-7): EAGVTQFPSHSVIEKGQTVTLRCDPISGHDNLYWYRRVMGKEIKFLLHFVKESKQDESGMPNNRFLAERTGGTYSTLKVQPAELEDSGVYFCASSQSSEQYFGPGTRLTVT.

V gene TRBV6-1 combines with J gene TRBJ2-7, with 11 bases aligning to TRBD2. This CDR3 has 13 residues. After removal of 11 bases from V and 3 bases from J, the junction contained 6 bases not matched to a gene. The V gene's germline CDR1 is MNHNS and CDR2 SASEGT. As DNA, the CDR3 is TGTGCCGGCGGGACTAGCGGTTACTACGAGCAGTACTTC. It encodes CAGGTSGYYEQYF.

This chain joins TRBV6-1 and TRBJ1-2, with D tentatively TRBD1 (5 bases). Germline CDR1 MNHNS, CDR2 SASEGT. V was trimmed by 8 bases and J by 7 bases, leaving 11 bases between them. CDR3 length: 11 amino acids. The CDR3 is CASSAGLGYTF. The CDR3 DNA follows: TGTGCCAGCTCGGCAGGGCTTGGCTACACCTTC.

The table lists this clone with a few counts. The chain links TRBV19 to TRBJ1-5; 8 bases are a match to TRBD1. The junction had 6 bases not matched to a gene; V was cut back by 5 bases and J by 6 bases. Per germline, CDR1 LNHDA and CDR2 SQIVND (reference sequence). The CDR3 runs 14 residues. The CDR3 protein is CASSVGQGGQPQHF. DNA of the CDR3: TGTGCCAGTAGTGTCGGACAGGGAGGTCAGCCCCAGCATTTT.

The rearrangement links TRBV6-1 to TRBJ2-7; 8 nucleotides align to TRBD2. V shed 10 bases, J shed 6 bases, and the junction held 17 bases outside the gene matches. CDR1 is MNHNS and CDR2 is SASEGT in the germline V gene. The CDR3 loop spans 15 amino acids. This chain's CDR3 is CATDDLAGPGSEQYF. As DNA, the CDR3 is TGTGCCACCGATGATTTAGCGGGGCCGGGGAGCGAGCAGTACTTC.

V gene TRBV27 combines with J gene TRBJ2-3; 8 bases fit TRBD2. Germline CDR1 MNHEY, CDR2 SMNVEV (reference sequence). Unmatched junction bases numbered 8, after V lost 5 bases and J lost 4 bases. The CDR3 runs 15 residues. CDR3 region: CASSPLAGAADTQYF. For the CDR3, the DNA is TGTGCCAGCAGTCCCCTAGCGGGTGCCGCAGATACGCAGTATTTT.